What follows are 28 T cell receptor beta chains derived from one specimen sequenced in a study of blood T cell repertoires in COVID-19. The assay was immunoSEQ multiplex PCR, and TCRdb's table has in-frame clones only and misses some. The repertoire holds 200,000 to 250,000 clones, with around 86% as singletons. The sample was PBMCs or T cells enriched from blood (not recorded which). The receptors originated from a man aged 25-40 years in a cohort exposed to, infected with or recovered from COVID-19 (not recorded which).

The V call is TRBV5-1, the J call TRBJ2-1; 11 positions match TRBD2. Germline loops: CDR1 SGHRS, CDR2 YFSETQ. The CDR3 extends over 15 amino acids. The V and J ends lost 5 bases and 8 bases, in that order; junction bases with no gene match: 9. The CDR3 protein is CASSLSGRGNYEQFF. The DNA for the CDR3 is TGCGCCAGCAGTCTTAGCGGGAGGGGAAACTATGAGCAGTTCTTC.

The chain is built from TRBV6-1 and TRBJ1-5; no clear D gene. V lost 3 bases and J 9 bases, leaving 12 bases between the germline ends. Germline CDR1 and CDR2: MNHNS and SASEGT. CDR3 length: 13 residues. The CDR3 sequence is CASSDVELTPQHF. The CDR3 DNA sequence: TGTGCCAGCAGTGACGTGGAGTTGACGCCCCAGCATTTT.

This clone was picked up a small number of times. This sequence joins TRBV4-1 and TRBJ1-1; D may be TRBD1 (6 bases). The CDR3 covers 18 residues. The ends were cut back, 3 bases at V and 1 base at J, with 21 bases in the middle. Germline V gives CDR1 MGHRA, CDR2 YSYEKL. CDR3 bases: TGCGCCAGCAGCCAGTGGGGCAGGGGCCAAATGGGGAACACTGAAGCTTTCTTT. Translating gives CASSQWGRGQMGNTEAFF.

CDR3 in amino acids: CASHINFQTGYTF. Here the CDR3 DNA reads TGTGCCAGTCATATTAACTTCCAAACCGGCTACACCTTC. The rearrangement uses TRBV28 and TRBJ1-2, with D unresolved. The CDR3 loop spans 13 amino acids. Trimming left V 9 bases short and J 8 bases short, with 19 bases between. Germline V CDR1 and CDR2: MDHEN, SYDVKM.

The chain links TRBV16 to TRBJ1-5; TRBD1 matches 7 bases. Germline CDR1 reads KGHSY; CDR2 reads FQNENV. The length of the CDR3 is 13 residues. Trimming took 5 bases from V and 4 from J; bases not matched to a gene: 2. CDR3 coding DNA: TGTGCCAGCAGCGGACAGGAAAATCAGCCCCAGCATTTT. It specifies CASSGQENQPQHF.

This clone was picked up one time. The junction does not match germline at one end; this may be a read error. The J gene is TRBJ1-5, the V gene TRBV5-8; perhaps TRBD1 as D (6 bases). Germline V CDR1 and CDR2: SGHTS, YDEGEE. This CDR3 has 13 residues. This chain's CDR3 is CASRLDRDQPQHF. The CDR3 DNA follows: TGTGCCAGCAGATTGGACAGAGACCAGCCCCAGCATTTT. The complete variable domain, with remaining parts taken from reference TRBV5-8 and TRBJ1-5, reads EAGVTQSPTHLIKTRGQQATLRCSPISGHTSVYWYQQALGLGLQFLLWYDEGEERNRGNFPPRFSGRQFPNYSSELNVNALELEDSALYLCASRLDRDQPQHFGDGTRLSIL.

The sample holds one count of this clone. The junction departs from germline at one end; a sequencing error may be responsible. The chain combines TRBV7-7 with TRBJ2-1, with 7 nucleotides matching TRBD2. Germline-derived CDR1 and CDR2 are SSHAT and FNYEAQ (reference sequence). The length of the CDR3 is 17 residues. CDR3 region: CASSSRRRGGSGNEQFF. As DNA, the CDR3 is TGTGCTAGCAGCTCGCGTAGGAGAGGCGGGAGTGGGAATGAGCAGTTCTTC. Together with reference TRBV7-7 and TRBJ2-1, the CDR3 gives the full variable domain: GAGVSQSPRYKVTKRGQDVTLRCDPISSHATLYWYQQALGQGPEFLTYFNYEAQPDKSGLPSDRFSAERPEGSISTLTIQRTEQRDSAMYRCASSSRRRGGSGNEQFFGPGTRLTVL.

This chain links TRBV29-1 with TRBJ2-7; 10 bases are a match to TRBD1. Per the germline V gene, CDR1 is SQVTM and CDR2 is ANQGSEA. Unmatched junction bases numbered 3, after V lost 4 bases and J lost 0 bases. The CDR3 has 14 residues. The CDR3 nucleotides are TGCAGCGTTGCCGGGACAGGGGTCTCCTACGAGCAGTACTTC. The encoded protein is CSVAGTGVSYEQYF.

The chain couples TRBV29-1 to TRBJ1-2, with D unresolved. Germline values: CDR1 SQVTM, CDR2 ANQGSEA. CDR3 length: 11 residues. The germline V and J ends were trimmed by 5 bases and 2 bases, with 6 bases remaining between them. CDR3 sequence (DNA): TGCAGCGTTCCCCTAAACTATGGCTACACCTTC. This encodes CSVPLNYGYTF.

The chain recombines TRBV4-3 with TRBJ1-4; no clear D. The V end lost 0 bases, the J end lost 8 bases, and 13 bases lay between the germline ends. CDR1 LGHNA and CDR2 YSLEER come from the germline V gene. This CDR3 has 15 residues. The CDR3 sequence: CASSQDSSPGEKLFF. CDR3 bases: TGCGCCAGCAGCCAAGATTCCAGCCCGGGGGAAAAACTGTTTTTT.

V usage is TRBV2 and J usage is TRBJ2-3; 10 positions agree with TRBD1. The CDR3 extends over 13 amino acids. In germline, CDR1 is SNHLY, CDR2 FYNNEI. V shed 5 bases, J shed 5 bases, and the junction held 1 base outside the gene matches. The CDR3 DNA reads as TGTGCCAGCAGTCGGGACAGGGGAGATACGCAGTATTTT. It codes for CASSRDRGDTQYF.

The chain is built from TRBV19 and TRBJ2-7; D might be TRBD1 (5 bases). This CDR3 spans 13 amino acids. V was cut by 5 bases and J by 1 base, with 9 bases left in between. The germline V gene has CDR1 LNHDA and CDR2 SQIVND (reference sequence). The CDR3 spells CASSVQESYEQYF. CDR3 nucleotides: TGTGCCAGTAGTGTACAGGAATCCTACGAGCAGTACTTC.

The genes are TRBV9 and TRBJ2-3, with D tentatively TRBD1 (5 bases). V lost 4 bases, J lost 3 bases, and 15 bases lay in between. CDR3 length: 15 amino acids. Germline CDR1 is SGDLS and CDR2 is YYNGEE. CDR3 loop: CASSPRASSTDTQYF. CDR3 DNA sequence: TGTGCCAGCAGCCCCAGGGCGAGTTCGACAGATACGCAGTATTTT. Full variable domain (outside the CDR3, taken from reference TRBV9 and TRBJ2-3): DSGVTQTPKHLITATGQRVTLRCSPRSGDLSVYWYQQSLDQGLQFLIQYYNGEERAKGNILERFSAQQFPDLHSELNLSSLELGDSALYFCASSPRASSTDTQYFGPGTRLTVL.

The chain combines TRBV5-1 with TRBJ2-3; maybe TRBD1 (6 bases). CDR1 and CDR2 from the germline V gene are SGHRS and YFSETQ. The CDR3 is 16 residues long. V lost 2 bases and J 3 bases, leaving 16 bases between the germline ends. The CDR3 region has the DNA TGCGCCAGCAGCTTACAGGGAAACCCGTCAACAGATACGCAGTATTTT. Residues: CASSLQGNPSTDTQYF.

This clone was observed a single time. The CDR3 sequence is CASSLATGGSYGYTF. The CDR3 bases are TGCGCCAGCAGCTTGGCCACGGGAGGTAGCTATGGCTACACCTTC. This rearrangement joins TRBV5-1 to TRBJ1-2; no clear D. The CDR3 is 15 residues long. Trimming shortened V by 0 bases and J by 4 bases, and 13 bases separated the two germline ends. Germline values: CDR1 SGHRS, CDR2 YFSETQ.

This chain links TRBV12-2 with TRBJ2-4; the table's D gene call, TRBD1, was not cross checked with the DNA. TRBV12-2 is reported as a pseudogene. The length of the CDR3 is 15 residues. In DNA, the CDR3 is TGTGCAAGTCGGACGGTAGGACAGGACAGGGACATTCAGTACTTC. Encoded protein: CASRTVGQDRDIQYF.

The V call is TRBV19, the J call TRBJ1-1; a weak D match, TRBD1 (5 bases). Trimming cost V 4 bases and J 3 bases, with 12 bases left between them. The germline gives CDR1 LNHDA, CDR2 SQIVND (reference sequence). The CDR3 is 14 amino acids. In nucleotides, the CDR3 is TGTGCCAGTAGTAGGGATCCGGGGGACACTGAAGCTTTCTTT. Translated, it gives CASSRDPGDTEAFF.

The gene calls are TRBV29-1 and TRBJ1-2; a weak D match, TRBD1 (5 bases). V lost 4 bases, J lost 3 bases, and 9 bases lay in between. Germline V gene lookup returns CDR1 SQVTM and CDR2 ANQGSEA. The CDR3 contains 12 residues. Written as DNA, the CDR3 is TGCAGCGTTGTTGAAGGGGACTATGGCTACACCTTC. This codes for CSVVEGDYGYTF.

The CDR3 loop is CSVEGLSSFKAFF. CDR3 DNA sequence: TGCAGCGTTGAAGGCCTGAGTAGTTTTAAAGCTTTCTTT. V is TRBV29-1 and J is TRBJ1-1; D remains ambiguous. Germline CDR1 is SQVTM and CDR2 is ANQGSEA. Trimming shortened V by 1 base and J by 9 bases, and 15 bases separated the two germline ends. This CDR3 is 13 amino acids long. Combining the CDR3 with reference TRBV29-1 and TRBJ1-1 gives the whole variable domain SAVISQKPSRDICQRGTSLTIQCQVDSQVTMMFWYRQQPGQSLTLIATANQGSEATYESGFVIDKFPISRPNLTFSTLTVSNMSPEDSSIYLCSVEGLSSFKAFFGQGTRLTVV.

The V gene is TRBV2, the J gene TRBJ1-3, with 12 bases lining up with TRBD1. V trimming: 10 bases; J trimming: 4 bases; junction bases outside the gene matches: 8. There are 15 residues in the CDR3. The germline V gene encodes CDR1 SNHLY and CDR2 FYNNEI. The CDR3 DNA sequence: TGTGCCACCCCGGGACAGGGGGCGAGGGGAAACACCATATATTTT. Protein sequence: CATPGQGARGNTIYF.

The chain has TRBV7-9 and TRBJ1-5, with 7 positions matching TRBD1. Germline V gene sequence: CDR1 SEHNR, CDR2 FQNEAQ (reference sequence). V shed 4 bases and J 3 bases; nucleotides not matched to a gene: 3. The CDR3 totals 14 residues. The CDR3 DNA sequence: TGTGCCAGCAGCTCGGACAGGCCCAATCAGCCCCAGCATTTT. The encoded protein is CASSSDRPNQPQHF.

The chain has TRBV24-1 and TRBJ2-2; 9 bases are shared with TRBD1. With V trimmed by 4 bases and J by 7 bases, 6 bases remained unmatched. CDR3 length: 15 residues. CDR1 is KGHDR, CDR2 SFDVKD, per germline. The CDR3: CATSEPGQGSGELFF. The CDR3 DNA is TGTGCCACCAGTGAACCTGGACAGGGGAGCGGGGAGCTGTTTTTT.

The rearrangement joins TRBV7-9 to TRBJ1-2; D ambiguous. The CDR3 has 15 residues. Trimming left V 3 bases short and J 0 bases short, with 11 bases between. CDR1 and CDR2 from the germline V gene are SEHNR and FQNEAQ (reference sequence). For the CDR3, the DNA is TGTGCCAGCAGCTTCCACGATCAGACTAACTATGGCTACACCTTC. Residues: CASSFHDQTNYGYTF.

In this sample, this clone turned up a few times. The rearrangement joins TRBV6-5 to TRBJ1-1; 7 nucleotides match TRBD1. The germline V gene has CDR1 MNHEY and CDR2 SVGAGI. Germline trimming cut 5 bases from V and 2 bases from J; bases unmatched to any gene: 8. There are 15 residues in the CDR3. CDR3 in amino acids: CASSHTRDSNTEAFF. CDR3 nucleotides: TGTGCCAGCAGTCACACAAGGGACAGCAACACTGAAGCTTTCTTT.

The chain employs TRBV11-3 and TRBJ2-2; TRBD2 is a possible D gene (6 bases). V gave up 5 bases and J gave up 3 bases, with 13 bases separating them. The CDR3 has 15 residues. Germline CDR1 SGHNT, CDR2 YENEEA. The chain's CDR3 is CASSSFGGDTGELFF. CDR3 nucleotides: TGTGCCAGCAGCAGCTTTGGAGGGGACACCGGGGAGCTGTTTTTT. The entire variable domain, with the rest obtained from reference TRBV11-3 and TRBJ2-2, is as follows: EAGVVQSPRYKIIEKKQPVAFWCNPISGHNTLYWYLQNLGQGPELLIRYENEEAVDDSQLPKDRFSAERLKGVDSTLKIQPAELGDSAVYLCASSSFGGDTGELFFGEGSRLTVL.

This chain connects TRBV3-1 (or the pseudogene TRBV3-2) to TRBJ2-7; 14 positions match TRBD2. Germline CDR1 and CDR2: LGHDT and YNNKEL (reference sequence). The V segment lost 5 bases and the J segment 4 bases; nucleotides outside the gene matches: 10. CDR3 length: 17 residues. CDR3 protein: CASSAGLAGGQRYEQYF. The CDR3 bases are TGTGCCAGCAGCGCCGGACTAGCGGGAGGCCAAAGGTACGAGCAGTACTTC.

CDR3 sequence: CASSLFWGTGGRNTEAFF. CDR3 nucleotide sequence: TGTGCCAGCAGCTTATTCTGGGGGACAGGGGGAAGGAACACTGAAGCTTTCTTT. J is TRBJ1-1 and V is TRBV11-2; 11 bases map to TRBD1. Germline CDR1 is SGHAT and CDR2 is FQNNGV. V dropped 2 bases and J dropped 1; count of bases not matched to a gene: 9. The CDR3 length is 18 residues.

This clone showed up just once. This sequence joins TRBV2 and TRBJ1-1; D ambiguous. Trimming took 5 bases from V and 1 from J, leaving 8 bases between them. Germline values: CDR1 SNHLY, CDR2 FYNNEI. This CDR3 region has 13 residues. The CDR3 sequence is CASSFLANTEAFF. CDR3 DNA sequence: TGTGCCAGCAGTTTTTTGGCGAACACTGAAGCTTTCTTT.